This T cell receptor beta chain was identified during a study of blood T cell repertoires in COVID-19. Study background: The United States, Italy and Spain were the sources of the acute and convalescent COVID-19 samples. Sources were T cells, B-cell-depleted T cells, or PBMCs; the material itself was cDNA or gDNA.

CDR1 and CDR2 from the germline V gene are SGHKS and YYEKEE (reference sequence). CDR3 size: 16 residues. V shed 0 bases and J 5 bases; nucleotides not matched to a gene: 5. In the original analysis: Quantification of nucleated cells was approximated via reference gene primer amplification. Using immunoSEQ multiplex PCR, the repertoire was profiled, and TCRdb retains in-frame clones only, with some absent. D and trimming come from the DNA, and the V and J calls and clone size come from that table. The sample lists under 150,000 clones, approximately 80% occurring once. A few counts support this clone.

V is TRBV5-5 and J is TRBJ2-3; TRBD2 agrees at 11 bases. Sequenced: peripheral blood. This sequence originates from a man aged 40-49 years with active or convalescent COVID-19. The DNA of the CDR3 is TGTGCCAGCAGCTTGGGTAGCGGGGGGGCCGTAGATACGCAGTATTTT. This sequence encodes CASSLGSGGAVDTQYF. The whole variable domain, remainder taken from reference TRBV5-5 and TRBJ2-3, is DAGVTQSPTHLIKTRGQQVTLRCSPISGHKSVSWYQQVLGQGPQFIFQYYEKEERGRGNFPDRFSARQFPNYSSELNVNALLLGDSALYLCASSLGSGGAVDTQYFGPGTRLTVL.